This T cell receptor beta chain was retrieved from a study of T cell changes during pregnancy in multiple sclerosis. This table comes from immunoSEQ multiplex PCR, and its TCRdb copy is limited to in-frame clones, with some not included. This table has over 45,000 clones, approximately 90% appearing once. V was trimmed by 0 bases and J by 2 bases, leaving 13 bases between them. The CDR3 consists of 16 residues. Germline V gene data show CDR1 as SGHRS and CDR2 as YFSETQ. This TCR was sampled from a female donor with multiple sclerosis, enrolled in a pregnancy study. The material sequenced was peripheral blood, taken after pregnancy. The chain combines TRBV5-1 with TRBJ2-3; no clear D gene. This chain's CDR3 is CASSLDPSGFTDTQYF. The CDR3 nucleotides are TGCGCCAGCAGCTTGGATCCTAGTGGGTTCACAGATACGCAGTATTTT.